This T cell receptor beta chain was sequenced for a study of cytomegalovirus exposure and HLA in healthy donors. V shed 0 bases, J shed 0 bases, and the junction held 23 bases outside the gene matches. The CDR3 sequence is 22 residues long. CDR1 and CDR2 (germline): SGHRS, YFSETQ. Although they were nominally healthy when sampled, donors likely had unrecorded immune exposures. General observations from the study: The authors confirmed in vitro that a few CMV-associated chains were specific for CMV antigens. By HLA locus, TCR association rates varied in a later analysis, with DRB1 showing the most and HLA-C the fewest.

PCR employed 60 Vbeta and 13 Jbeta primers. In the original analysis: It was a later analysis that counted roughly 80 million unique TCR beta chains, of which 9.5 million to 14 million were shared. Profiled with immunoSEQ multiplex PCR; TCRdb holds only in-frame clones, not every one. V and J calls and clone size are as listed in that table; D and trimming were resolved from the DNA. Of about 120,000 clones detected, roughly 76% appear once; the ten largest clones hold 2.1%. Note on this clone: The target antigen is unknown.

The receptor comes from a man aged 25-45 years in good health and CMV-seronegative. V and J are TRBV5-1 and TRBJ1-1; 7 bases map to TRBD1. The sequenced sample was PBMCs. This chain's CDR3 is CASSLVSISGTAIGALNTEAFF. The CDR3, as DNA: TGCGCCAGCAGCTTGGTCTCAATTTCCGGGACAGCTATCGGGGCCCTGAACACTGAAGCTTTCTTT.